This T cell receptor beta chain was obtained from a study of blood T cell repertoires in COVID-19. Only in-frame clones appear in the TCRdb table, and some are missing; sequencing was by immunoSEQ multiplex PCR. The table records some 270,000 clones, about nine tenths of them present only once. Comment on this clone: Compared with germline, one end of the junction differs, possibly owing to a read error.

The CDR3 length is 13 residues. The germline V gene encodes CDR1 SGHAT and CDR2 FQDESV (reference sequence). This clonotype was sampled from a woman in her sixties who had recovered from COVID-19. V gene TRBV11-1 combines with J gene TRBJ2-6; D uncertain. Sequenced: PBMCs or T cells enriched from blood (not recorded which). The CDR3 DNA reads as TGTGCCAGCAGCTACTCTGAGGCCAACGTCCTGACTTTC. Residues: CASSYSEANVLTF.